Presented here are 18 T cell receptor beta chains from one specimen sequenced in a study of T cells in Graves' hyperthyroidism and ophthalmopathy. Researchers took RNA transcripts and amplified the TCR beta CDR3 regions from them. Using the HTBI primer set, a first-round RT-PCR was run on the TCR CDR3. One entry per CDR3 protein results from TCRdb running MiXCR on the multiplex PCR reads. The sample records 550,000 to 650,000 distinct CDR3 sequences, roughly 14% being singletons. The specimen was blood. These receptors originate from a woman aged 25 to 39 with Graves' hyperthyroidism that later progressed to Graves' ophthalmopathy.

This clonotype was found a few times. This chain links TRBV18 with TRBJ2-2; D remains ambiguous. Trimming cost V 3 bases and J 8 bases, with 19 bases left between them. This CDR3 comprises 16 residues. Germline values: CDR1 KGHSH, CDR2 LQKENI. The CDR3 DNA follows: TGTGCCAGCTCACCGGTCGGCGTCGTAAATGATGGGGAGCTGTTTTTT. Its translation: CASSPVGVVNDGELFF.

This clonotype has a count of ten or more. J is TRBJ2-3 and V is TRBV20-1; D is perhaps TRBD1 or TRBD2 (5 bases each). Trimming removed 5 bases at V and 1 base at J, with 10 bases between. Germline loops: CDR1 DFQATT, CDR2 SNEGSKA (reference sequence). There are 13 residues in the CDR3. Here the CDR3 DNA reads TGCAGTGCTGTACTAGGGGGCACAGATACGCAGTATTTT. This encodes CSAVLGGTDTQYF.

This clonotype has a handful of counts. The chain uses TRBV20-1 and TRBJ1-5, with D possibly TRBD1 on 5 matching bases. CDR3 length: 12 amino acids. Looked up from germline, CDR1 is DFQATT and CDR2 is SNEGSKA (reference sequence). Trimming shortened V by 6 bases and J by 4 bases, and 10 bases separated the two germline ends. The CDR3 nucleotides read TGCAGTGCCTGGACAAGTAATCAGCCCCAGCATTTT. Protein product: CSAWTSNQPQHF.

CDR3 protein: CASSRGLAGVYNEQFF. The CDR3, as DNA: TGTGCCAGCAGCCGGGGACTAGCGGGAGTCTACAATGAGCAGTTCTTC. The V gene is TRBV14, the J gene TRBJ2-1; the match to TRBD2 covers 14 bases. This CDR3 contains 16 residues. Germline V lookup: CDR1 SGHDN, CDR2 FVKESK. V shed 4 bases, J shed 3 bases, and the junction held 2 bases outside the gene matches.

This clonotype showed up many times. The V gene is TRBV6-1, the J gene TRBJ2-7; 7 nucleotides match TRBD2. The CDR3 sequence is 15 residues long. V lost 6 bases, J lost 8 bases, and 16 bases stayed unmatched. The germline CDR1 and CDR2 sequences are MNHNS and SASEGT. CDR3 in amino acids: CASSLPAAGTTKQYF. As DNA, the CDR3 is TGTGCCAGCAGCCTGCCCGCGGCGGGGACTACGAAGCAGTACTTC.

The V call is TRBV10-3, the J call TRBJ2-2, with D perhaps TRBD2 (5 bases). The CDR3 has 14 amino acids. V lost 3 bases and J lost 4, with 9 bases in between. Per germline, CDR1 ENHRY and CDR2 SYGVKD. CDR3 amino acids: CAISDVGSTGELFF. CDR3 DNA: TGTGCCATCAGTGATGTAGGGAGCACCGGGGAGCTGTTTTTT.

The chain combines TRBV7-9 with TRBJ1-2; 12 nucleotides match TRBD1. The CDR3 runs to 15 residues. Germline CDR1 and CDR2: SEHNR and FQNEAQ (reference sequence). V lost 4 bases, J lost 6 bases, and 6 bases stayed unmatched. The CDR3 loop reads CASSSRDRGRNGYTF. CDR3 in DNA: TGTGCCAGCAGCTCCCGGGACAGGGGGCGGAATGGCTACACCTTC.

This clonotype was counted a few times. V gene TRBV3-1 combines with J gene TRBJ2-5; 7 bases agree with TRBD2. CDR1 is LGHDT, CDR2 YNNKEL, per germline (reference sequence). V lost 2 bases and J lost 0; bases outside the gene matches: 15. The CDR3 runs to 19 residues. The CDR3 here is CASSQLTSGGTMYQETQYF. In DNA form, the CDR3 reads TGTGCCAGCAGCCAATTAACCTCTGGCGGGACTATGTACCAAGAGACCCAGTACTTC.

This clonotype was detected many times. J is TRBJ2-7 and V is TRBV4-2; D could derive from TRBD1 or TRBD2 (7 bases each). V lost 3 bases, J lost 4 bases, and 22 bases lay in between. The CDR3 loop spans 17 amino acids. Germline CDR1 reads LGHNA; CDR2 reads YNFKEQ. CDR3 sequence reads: CASSHPGQGEGEYEQYF. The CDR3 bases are TGTGCCAGCAGCCACCCCGGGCAGGGGGAGGGGGAATACGAGCAGTACTTC.

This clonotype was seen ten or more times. This chain's CDR3 is CASSGTVATNEKLFF. The DNA for the CDR3 is TGTGCCAGCAGCGGGACCGTTGCAACTAATGAAAAACTGTTTTTT. The chain uses TRBV6-1 and TRBJ1-4; D may be TRBD1 (5 bases). This CDR3 contains 15 residues. Trimming pared 6 bases from V and 0 bases from J, leaving 11 bases between. In germline, CDR1 is MNHNS, CDR2 SASEGT.

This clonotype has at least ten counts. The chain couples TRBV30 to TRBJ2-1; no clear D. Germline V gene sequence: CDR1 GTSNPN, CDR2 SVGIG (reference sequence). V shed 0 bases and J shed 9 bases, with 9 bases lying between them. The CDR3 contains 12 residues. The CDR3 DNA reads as TGTGCCTGGAGTGTAATGGCGTTTGAGCAGTTCTTC. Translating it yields CAWSVMAFEQFF.

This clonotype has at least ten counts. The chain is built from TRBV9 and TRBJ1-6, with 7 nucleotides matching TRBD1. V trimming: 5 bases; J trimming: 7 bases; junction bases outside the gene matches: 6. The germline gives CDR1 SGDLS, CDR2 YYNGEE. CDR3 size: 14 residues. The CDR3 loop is CASSRGDSNSPLHF. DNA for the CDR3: TGTGCCAGCAGTCGAGGGGACAGCAATTCACCCCTCCACTTT.

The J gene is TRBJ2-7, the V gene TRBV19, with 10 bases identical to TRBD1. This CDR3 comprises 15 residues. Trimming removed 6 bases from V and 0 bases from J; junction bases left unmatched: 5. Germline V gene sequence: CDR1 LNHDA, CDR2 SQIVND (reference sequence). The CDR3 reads CASRDGTGASYEQYF. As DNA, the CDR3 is TGTGCCAGTAGGGACGGGACAGGGGCCTCCTACGAGCAGTACTTC. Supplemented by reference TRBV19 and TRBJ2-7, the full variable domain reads DGGITQSPKYLFRKEGQNVTLSCEQNLNHDAMYWYRQDPGQGLRLIYYSQIVNDFQKGDIAEGYSVSREKKESFPLTVTSAQKNPTAFYLCASRDGTGASYEQYFGPGTRLTVT.

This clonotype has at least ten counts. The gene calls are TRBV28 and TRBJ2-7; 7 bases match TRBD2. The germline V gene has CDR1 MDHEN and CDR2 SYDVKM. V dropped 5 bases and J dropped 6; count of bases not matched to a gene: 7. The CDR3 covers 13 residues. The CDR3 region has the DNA TGTGCCAGCAGTCCACCCACGGGGGGCGAGCAGTACTTC. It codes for CASSPPTGGEQYF.

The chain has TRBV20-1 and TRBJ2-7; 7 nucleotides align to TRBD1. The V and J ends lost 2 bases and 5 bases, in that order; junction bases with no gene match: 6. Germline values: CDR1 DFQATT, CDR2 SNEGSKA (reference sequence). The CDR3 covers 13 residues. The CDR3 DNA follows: TGCAGTGCTAGACCCCCGGGACAGCACGAGCAGTACTTC. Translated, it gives CSARPPGQHEQYF.

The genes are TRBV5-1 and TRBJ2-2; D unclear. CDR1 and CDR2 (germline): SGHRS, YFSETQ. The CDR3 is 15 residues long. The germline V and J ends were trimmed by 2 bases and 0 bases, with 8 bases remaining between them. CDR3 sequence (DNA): TGCGCCAGCAGCTTTTCTTCACCGAACACCGGGGAGCTGTTTTTT. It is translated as CASSFSSPNTGELFF.

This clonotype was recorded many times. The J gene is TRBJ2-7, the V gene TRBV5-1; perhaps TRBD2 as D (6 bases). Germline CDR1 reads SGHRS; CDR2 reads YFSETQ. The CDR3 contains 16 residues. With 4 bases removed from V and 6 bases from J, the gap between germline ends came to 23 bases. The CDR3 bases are TGCGCCAGCAGCGGGTCGTCGCCCAACACGGGGGTCGAGCAGTACTTC. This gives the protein CASSGSSPNTGVEQYF.

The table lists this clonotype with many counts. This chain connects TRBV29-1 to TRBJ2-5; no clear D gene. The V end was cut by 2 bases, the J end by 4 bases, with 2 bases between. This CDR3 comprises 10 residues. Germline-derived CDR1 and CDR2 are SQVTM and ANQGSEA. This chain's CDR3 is CSVETETQYF. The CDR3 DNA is TGCAGCGTTGAAACAGAGACCCAGTACTTC.